The clone carrying this T cell receptor beta chain has just a few counts. Using RNA template, CDR3s of TCR alpha and beta were amplified with iRepertoire arm-PCR. Tissue mRNA or PBMC total RNA, roughly 100-400 ng, went into one-step reverse transcription and amplification. TCRdb recomputed calls from the multiplex PCR reads with MiXCR, one row per CDR3 protein. The sample consists of about 110,000 distinct CDR3 sequences, around 25% of them appearing once. This sample is part of a study of glioma-infiltrating T cells. The CDR3 is 14 amino acids. V gave up 1 base and J gave up 9 bases; unmatched junction bases: 5.

The chain uses TRBV12-3 or TRBV12-4 and TRBJ2-1; 8 bases are shared with TRBD2. Material: glioma tissue, nonneoplastic brain tissue, or PBMCs (not recorded which). The TCR sequence derives from a human donor with low-grade glioma or glioblastoma, undergoing nonglioma brain surgery, or in good health (not recorded which). The CDR3 DNA sequence: TGTGCCAGCAGTTTAGGGGCGGGAGGAGGTGAGCAGTTCTTC. Protein: CASSLGAGGGEQFF.